Each of the 25 T cell receptor beta chains below was sequenced from the same sample in a study of blood T cell repertoires in COVID-19. The method was immunoSEQ multiplex PCR; TCRdb's version includes in-frame clones alone and lacks a portion of them. The sample shows fewer than 200,000 clones, approximately 80% of them seen only once. The source material was peripheral blood. These receptors were collected from a man aged 55 to 69 with acute or convalescent COVID-19.

V gene TRBV5-1 combines with J gene TRBJ2-7, with D possibly being TRBD1 (6 bases). The CDR3 sequence is 14 residues long. The germline V gene encodes CDR1 SGHRS and CDR2 YFSETQ. V lost 0 bases and J 3 bases, leaving 10 bases between the germline ends. CDR3 nucleotide sequence: TGCGCCAGCAGCTTGGCCACAGGGAACTACGAGCAGTACTTC. Translated: CASSLATGNYEQYF.

This chain connects TRBV3-1 (or the pseudogene TRBV3-2) to TRBJ2-2, with 9 nucleotides matching TRBD1. The CDR3 length is 13 residues. V lost 6 bases, J lost 6 bases, and 2 bases stayed unmatched. Germline-derived CDR1 and CDR2 are LGHDT and YNNKEL (reference sequence). The CDR3 DNA follows: TGTGCCAGCAGTCGACAGGGGGCCGGGGAGCTGTTTTTT. Encoded protein: CASSRQGAGELFF.

The chain uses TRBV5-4 and TRBJ1-1, with D unresolved. CDR3 length: 11 amino acids. V lost 4 bases and J lost 5, with 6 bases in between. Germline CDR1 is SGHNT and CDR2 is YYREEE (reference sequence). The CDR3 nucleotides are TGTGCCAGCAGCCTCGGTACTGAAGCTTTCTTT. It yields the protein CASSLGTEAFF.

The gene calls are TRBV7-8 and TRBJ2-1; 8 nucleotides match TRBD1. The CDR3 runs to 15 residues. Per germline, CDR1 SGHVS and CDR2 FQNEAQ. With 3 bases clipped from V and 5 bases from J, the junction kept 6 bases outside the gene matches. The CDR3 region is CASSLAQGAHNEQFF. Written as DNA, the CDR3 is TGTGCCAGCAGCTTGGCGCAGGGGGCCCACAATGAGCAGTTCTTC.

The chain is built from TRBV4-3 and TRBJ2-2, with 9 bases lining up with TRBD1. This CDR3 spans 19 amino acids. CDR1 is LGHNA, CDR2 YSLEER, per germline. V lost 2 bases and J lost 0; bases outside the gene matches: 10. DNA of the CDR3: TGCGCCAGCAGCCAATGGGGACAGGGTGAAATTCCGAACACCGGGGAGCTGTTTTTT. This codes for CASSQWGQGEIPNTGELFF.

This chain connects TRBV6-5 to TRBJ2-4, with D perhaps TRBD1 (6 bases). Per the germline V gene, CDR1 is MNHEY and CDR2 is SVGAGI. Deletions cut 5 bases from V and 1 base from J, with 12 bases between. The CDR3 is made up of 15 amino acids. CDR3 sequence reads: CASSNRAGAKNIQYF. In nucleotides, the CDR3 is TGTGCCAGCAGTAACAGGGCTGGGGCCAAAAACATTCAGTACTTC.

The rearrangement links TRBV9 to TRBJ1-6; weak D call: TRBD1 (5 bases). CDR3 length equals 16 residues. Germline V gives CDR1 SGDLS, CDR2 YYNGEE. V lost 4 bases and J lost 6, with 17 bases in between. The chain's CDR3 is CASSPGGGGVNSPLHF. In DNA form, the CDR3 reads TGTGCCAGCAGCCCAGGCGGTGGGGGGGTTAATTCACCCCTCCACTTT.

The CDR3 region has the DNA TGTGCCACCAGTGCCTTGGACAGATACAATGAGCAGTTCTTC. Amino acid sequence: CATSALDRYNEQFF. V is TRBV24-1 and J is TRBJ2-1, with D perhaps matching TRBD1 (6 bases). Germline CDR1 is KGHDR and CDR2 is SFDVKD. V lost 5 bases, J lost 4 bases, and 11 bases lay in between. CDR3 size: 14 residues.

The rearrangement links TRBV6-5 to TRBJ2-7; tentatively, D is TRBD1 (6 bases). The CDR3 runs 13 residues. CDR1 is MNHEY, CDR2 SVGAGI, per germline. V gave up 7 bases and J gave up 3 bases, with 13 bases separating them. The CDR3 DNA is TGTGCCAGCAAAGTCCGGGACATCTACGAGCAGTACTTC. It specifies CASKVRDIYEQYF.

The genes are TRBV5-8 and TRBJ1-4, with 7 bases fitting TRBD1. The ends lost 3 bases at V and 0 bases at J; junction bases unmatched: 5. This CDR3 has 16 amino acids. In germline, CDR1 is SGHTS, CDR2 YDEGEE. The CDR3 protein is CASSSGTVATNEKLFF. CDR3 coding DNA: TGTGCCAGCAGCTCGGGGACAGTTGCAACTAATGAAAAACTGTTTTTT.

J is TRBJ2-1 and V is TRBV6-2 or TRBV6-3, with D perhaps matching TRBD2 (5 bases). CDR1 and CDR2 from the germline V gene are MNHEY and SVGEGT. This CDR3 contains 16 residues. V lost 2 bases, J lost 8 bases, and 19 bases lay in between. CDR3 amino acids: CASSYDGPQRSDEQFF. CDR3 sequence (DNA): TGTGCCAGCAGTTACGATGGCCCTCAGCGTAGCGATGAGCAGTTCTTC.

The chain carries TRBV29-1 and TRBJ2-2; TRBD1 is a possible D gene (6 bases). Germline CDR1 is SQVTM and CDR2 is ANQGSEA. The CDR3 contains 15 residues. Trimming left V 1 base short and J 4 bases short, with 13 bases between. CDR3 DNA sequence: TGCAGCGTTGAAGGAGGTCAGGGGCCCACCGGGGAGCTGTTTTTT. Translating gives CSVEGGQGPTGELFF.

In its sample, this clone was seen a few times. The V gene is TRBV6-5, the J gene TRBJ1-5; D gene unclear. The germline V gene encodes CDR1 MNHEY and CDR2 SVGAGI. CDR3 length: 13 residues. Trimming pared 4 bases from V and 4 bases from J, leaving 8 bases between. Written as DNA, the CDR3 is TGTGCCAGCAGTTCCGGACTAAATCAGCCCCAGCATTTT. Translated: CASSSGLNQPQHF.

The chain couples TRBV6-4 to TRBJ2-1; tentative D call: TRBD1 (5 bases). Germline CDR1 and CDR2: MRHNA and SNTAGT. CDR3 length equals 14 residues. The germline V and J ends were trimmed by 4 bases and 2 bases, with 9 bases remaining between them. CDR3 in amino acids: CASSVQGAYNEQFF. CDR3 coding DNA: TGTGCCAGCAGTGTGCAGGGTGCCTACAATGAGCAGTTCTTC.

This sequence joins TRBV6-2 or TRBV6-3 and TRBJ2-1; the match to TRBD2 covers 10 bases. CDR1 and CDR2 from the germline V gene are MNHEY and SVGEGT. V lost 5 bases to trimming and J lost 0 bases; unmatched junction nucleotides: 7. The CDR3 sequence is 17 residues long. The CDR3 spells CASSLGGLAASYNEQFF. The CDR3 DNA is TGTGCCAGCAGTCTGGGCGGACTAGCGGCCTCCTACAATGAGCAGTTCTTC.

This clone was observed a single time. The rearrangement joins TRBV5-6 to TRBJ2-3; weak D call: TRBD2 (6 bases). The germline gives CDR1 SGHDT, CDR2 YYEEEE. This CDR3 is built from 14 residues. Deletions cut 3 bases from V and 1 base from J, with 9 bases between. CDR3 in amino acids: CASSWDFRTDTQYF. In nucleotides, the CDR3 is TGTGCCAGCAGCTGGGACTTCCGCACAGATACGCAGTATTTT. Full variable domain (outside the CDR3, taken from reference TRBV5-6 and TRBJ2-3): DAGVTQSPTHLIKTRGQQVTLRCSPKSGHDTVSWYQQALGQGPQFIFQYYEEEERQRGNFPDRFSGHQFPNYSSELNVNALLLGDSALYLCASSWDFRTDTQYFGPGTRLTVL.

The rearrangement links TRBV5-4 to TRBJ1-2; D may be TRBD1 (6 bases). The CDR3 is 14 amino acids. Looked up from germline, CDR1 is SGHNT and CDR2 is YYREEE (reference sequence). V lost 4 bases, J lost 4 bases, and 14 bases lay in between. For the CDR3, the DNA is TGTGCCAGCAGCACCTGGACAGAGGGCTATGGCTACACCTTC. Protein sequence: CASSTWTEGYGYTF.

There are a few counts of this clone. The gene calls are TRBV15 and TRBJ1-3, with 7 bases fitting TRBD1. Germline V gene sequence: CDR1 LNHNV, CDR2 YYDKDF (reference sequence). Trimming took 1 base from V and 2 from J; bases not matched to a gene: 8. The CDR3 length is 17 residues. CDR3 coding DNA: TGTGCCACCAGCAGAGCCTACTCGACAGGGCCTGGAAACACCATATATTTT. Its translation is CATSRAYSTGPGNTIYF.

V gene TRBV15 combines with J gene TRBJ2-4; D unresolved. The germline gives CDR1 LNHNV, CDR2 YYDKDF (reference sequence). Trimming pared 1 base from V and 1 base from J, leaving 23 bases between. The CDR3 runs 20 residues. CDR3 loop: CATSRAKYQVLPSAKNIQYF. The CDR3 nucleotides read TGTGCCACCAGCAGAGCCAAGTATCAGGTTCTTCCCTCGGCCAAAAACATTCAGTACTTC.

The rearrangement joins TRBV11-1 to TRBJ2-1; 13 nucleotides align to TRBD2. Germline V gene lookup returns CDR1 SGHAT and CDR2 FQDESV (reference sequence). V shed 5 bases and J 8 bases; nucleotides not matched to a gene: 3. The CDR3 extends over 14 amino acids. CDR3 DNA: TGTGCCAGCAGCATGACTAGCGGGGGGTATGAGCAGTTCTTC. Its protein product is CASSMTSGGYEQFF.

The chain combines TRBV28 with TRBJ1-1; TRBD1 matches 9 bases. The V segment lost 5 bases and the J segment 3 bases; nucleotides outside the gene matches: 7. Germline CDR1 is MDHEN and CDR2 is SYDVKM. CDR3 length: 15 amino acids. The CDR3 bases are TGTGCCAGCAGTCGCCACAGGGGGCTTGACACTGAAGCTTTCTTT. Amino acid sequence: CASSRHRGLDTEAFF.

The chain joins TRBV6-5 to TRBJ2-1; 11 nucleotides match TRBD2. The germline gives CDR1 MNHEY, CDR2 SVGAGI. This CDR3 spans 15 amino acids. Trimming cost V 5 bases and J 4 bases; bases outside gene matches: 4. CDR3 coding DNA: TGTGCCAGCAGTCCTAGCGGGGGGTGGTACAATGAGCAGTTCTTC. Translating gives CASSPSGGWYNEQFF.

The chain combines TRBV27 with TRBJ1-2; D uncertain. CDR1 MNHEY and CDR2 SMNVEV come from the germline V gene (reference sequence). Deletions cut 6 bases from V and 7 bases from J, with 21 bases between. The CDR3 runs 15 residues. The CDR3 DNA follows: TGTGCCAGCAGCCTTATCGCCTCGAGGTCTGCTGGCTACACCTTC. As protein: CASSLIASRSAGYTF.

This clone has only one observation. The gene calls are TRBV6-5 and TRBJ1-2; 8 bases agree with TRBD1. Per germline, CDR1 MNHEY and CDR2 SVGAGI. V was pared by 7 bases and J by 4 bases, with 11 bases of the junction left unmatched. The CDR3 is 15 amino acids. The DNA for the CDR3 is TGTGCCAGCACTTTTTCCGGACAGGGAACCTATGGCTACACCTTC. Translated, it gives CASTFSGQGTYGYTF.

V gene TRBV6-5 combines with J gene TRBJ1-6; D not resolved. The V gene's germline CDR1 is MNHEY and CDR2 SVGAGI. The CDR3 has 15 residues. V dropped 6 bases and J dropped 7 bases, with 16 bases sitting between them. The CDR3 bases are TGTGCCAGCAGGCCCTTGAGTTCTGAGAATTCACCCCTCCACTTT. Translating gives CASRPLSSENSPLHF.